This T cell receptor (beta chain) is drawn from a study of cytomegalovirus exposure and HLA in healthy donors. CDR3 length: 14 residues. Trimming left V 4 bases short and J 1 base short, with 10 bases between. Germline V gene data show CDR1 as MNHEY and CDR2 as SVGAGI. Libraries were prepared by immunoSEQ multiplex PCR; TCRdb keeps only in-frame clonotypes and omits some of them. In the table there are over 200,000 clones, approximately 87% of which are singletons. The TCR was taken from a woman between 18 and 30 years old in good health and CMV-seronegative. The chain recombines TRBV6-5 with TRBJ1-1; tentatively, D is TRBD1 (6 bases). Sequences were obtained from PBMCs. The CDR3 coding sequence is TGTGCCAGCAGTTGGACAGTCCAGAACACTGAAGCTTTCTTT. Translation: CASSWTVQNTEAFF.